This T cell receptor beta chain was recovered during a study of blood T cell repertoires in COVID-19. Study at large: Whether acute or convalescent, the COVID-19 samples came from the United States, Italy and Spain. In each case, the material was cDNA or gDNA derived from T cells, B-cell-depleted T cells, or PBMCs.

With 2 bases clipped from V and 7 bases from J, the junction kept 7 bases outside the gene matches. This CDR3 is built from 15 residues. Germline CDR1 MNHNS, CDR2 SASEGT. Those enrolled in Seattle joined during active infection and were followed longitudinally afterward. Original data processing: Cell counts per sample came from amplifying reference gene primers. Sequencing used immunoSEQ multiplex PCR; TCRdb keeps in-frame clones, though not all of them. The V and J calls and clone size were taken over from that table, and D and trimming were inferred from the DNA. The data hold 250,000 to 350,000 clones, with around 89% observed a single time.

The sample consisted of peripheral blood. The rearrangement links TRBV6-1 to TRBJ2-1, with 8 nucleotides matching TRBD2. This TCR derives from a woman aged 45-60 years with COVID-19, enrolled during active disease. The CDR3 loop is CASSERGAGVNEQFF. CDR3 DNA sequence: TGTGCCAGCAGTGAACGTGGAGCGGGAGTAAATGAGCAGTTCTTC.